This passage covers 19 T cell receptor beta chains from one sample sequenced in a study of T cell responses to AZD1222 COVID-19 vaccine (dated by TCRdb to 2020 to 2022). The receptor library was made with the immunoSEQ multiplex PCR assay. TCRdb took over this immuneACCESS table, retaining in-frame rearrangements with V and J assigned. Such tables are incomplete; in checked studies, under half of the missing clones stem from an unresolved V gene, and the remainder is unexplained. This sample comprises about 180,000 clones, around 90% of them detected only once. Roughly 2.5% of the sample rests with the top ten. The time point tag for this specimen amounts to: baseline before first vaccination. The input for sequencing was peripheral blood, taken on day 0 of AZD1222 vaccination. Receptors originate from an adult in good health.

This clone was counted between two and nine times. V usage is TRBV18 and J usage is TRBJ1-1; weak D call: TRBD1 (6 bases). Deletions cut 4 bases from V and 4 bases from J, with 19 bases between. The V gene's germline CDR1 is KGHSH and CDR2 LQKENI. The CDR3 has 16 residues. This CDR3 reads CASSHSDSPLGTEAFF. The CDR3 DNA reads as TGTGCCAGCTCACACTCGGACAGCCCATTGGGCACTGAAGCTTTCTTT.

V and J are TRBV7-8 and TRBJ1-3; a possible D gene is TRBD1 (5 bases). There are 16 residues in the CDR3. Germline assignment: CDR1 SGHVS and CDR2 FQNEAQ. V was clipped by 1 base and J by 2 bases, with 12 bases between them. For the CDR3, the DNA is TGTGCCAGCAGCTTAGTGGGGGAGGGAGCTGGAAACACCATATATTTT. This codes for CASSLVGEGAGNTIYF.

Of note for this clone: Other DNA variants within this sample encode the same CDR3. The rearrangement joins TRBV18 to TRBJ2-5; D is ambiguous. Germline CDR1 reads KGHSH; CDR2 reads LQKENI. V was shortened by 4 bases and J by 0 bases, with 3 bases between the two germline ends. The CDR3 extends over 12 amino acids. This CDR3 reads CASSRYQETQYF. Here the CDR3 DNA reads TGTGCCAGCTCACGGTACCAAGAGACCCAGTACTTC.

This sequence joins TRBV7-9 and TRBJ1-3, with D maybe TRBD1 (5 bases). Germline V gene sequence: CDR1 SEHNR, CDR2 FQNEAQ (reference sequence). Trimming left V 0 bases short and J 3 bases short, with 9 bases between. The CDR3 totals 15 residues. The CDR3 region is CASSLALRGGNTIYF. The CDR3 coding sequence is TGTGCCAGCAGCTTAGCCCTAAGGGGTGGAAACACCATATATTTT.

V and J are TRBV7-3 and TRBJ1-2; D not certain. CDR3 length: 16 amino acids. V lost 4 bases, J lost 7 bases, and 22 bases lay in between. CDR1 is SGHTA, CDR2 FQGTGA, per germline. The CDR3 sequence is CASSSTPDHHLGGYTF. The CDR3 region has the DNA TGTGCCAGCAGCTCCACCCCCGATCACCATCTCGGTGGCTACACCTTC.

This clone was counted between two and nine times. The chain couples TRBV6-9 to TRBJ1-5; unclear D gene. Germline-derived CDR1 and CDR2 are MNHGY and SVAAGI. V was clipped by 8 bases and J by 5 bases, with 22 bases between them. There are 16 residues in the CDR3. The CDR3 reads CASFPPWISGDQPQHF. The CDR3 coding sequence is TGTGCCAGCTTCCCCCCATGGATTAGCGGGGATCAGCCCCAGCATTTT.

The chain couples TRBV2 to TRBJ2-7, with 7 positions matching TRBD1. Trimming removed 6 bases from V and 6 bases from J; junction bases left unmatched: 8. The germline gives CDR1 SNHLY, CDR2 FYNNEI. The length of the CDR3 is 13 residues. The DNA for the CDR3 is TGTGCCAGCAGCGGGGACAGTTTGGCCGAGCAGTACTTC. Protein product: CASSGDSLAEQYF. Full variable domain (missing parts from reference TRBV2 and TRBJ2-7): EPEVTQTPSHQVTQMGQEVILRCVPISNHLYFYWYRQILGQKVEFLVSFYNNEISEKSEIFDDQFSVERPDGSNFTLKIRSTKLEDSAMYFCASSGDSLAEQYFGPGTRLTVT.

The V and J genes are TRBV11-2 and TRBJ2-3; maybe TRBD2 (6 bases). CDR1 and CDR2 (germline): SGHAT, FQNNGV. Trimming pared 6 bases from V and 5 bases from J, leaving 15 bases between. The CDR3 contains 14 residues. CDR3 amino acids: CASSFPGLGDTQYF. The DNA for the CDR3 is TGTGCCAGCAGTTTTCCGGGACTTGGAGATACGCAGTATTTT.

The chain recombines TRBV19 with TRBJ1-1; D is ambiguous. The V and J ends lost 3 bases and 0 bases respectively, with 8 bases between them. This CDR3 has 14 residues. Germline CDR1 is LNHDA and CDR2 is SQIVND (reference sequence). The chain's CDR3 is CASSIQVLNTEAFF. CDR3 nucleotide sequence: TGTGCCAGTAGTATTCAGGTTTTGAACACTGAAGCTTTCTTT.

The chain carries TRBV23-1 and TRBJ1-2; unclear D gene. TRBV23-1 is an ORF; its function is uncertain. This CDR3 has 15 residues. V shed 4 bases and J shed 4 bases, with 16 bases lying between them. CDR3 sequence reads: CASSLTNVRCYGYTF. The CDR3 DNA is TGCGCCAGCAGTCTAACCAATGTCAGGTGCTATGGCTACACCTTC.

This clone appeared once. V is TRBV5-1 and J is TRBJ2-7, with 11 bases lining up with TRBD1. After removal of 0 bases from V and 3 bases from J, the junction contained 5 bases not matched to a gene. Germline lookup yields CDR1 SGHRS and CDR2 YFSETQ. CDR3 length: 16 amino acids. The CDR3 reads CASSLASGTGGYEQYF. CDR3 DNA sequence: TGCGCCAGCAGCTTGGCCTCCGGGACAGGGGGCTACGAGCAGTACTTC. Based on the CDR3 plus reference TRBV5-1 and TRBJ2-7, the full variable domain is KAGVTQTPRYLIKTRGQQVTLSCSPISGHRSVSWYQQTPGQGLQFLFEYFSETQRNKGNFPGRFSGRQFSNSRSEMNVSTLELGDSALYLCASSLASGTGGYEQYFGPGTRLTVT.

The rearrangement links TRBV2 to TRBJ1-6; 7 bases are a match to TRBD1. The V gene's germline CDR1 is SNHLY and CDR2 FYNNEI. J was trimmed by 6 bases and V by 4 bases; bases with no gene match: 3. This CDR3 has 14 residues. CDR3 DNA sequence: TGTGCCAGCAGTGCGGGGACAGCTAATTCACCCCTCCACTTT. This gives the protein CASSAGTANSPLHF.

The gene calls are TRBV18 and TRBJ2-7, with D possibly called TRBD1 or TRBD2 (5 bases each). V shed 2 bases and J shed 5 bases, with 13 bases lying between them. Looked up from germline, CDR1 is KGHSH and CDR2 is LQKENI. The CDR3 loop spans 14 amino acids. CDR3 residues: CASSPLERGHEQYF. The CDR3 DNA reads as TGTGCCAGCTCACCATTGGAGAGGGGCCACGAGCAGTACTTC.

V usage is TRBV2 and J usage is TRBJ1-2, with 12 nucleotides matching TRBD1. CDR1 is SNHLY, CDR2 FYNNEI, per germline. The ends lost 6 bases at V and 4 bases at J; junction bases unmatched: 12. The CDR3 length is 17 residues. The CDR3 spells CASRGDLGQGALYGYTF. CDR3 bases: TGTGCCAGCAGGGGAGATCTGGGACAGGGGGCCCTCTATGGCTACACCTTC. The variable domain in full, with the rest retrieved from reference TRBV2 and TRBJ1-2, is EPEVTQTPSHQVTQMGQEVILRCVPISNHLYFYWYRQILGQKVEFLVSFYNNEISEKSEIFDDQFSVERPDGSNFTLKIRSTKLEDSAMYFCASRGDLGQGALYGYTFGSGTRLTVV.

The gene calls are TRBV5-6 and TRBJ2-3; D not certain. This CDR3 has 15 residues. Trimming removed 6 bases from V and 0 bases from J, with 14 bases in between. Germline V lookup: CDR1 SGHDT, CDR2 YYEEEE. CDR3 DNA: TGTGCCAGCACCCTGGGTCGACCTAGCACAGATACGCAGTATTTT. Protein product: CASTLGRPSTDTQYF.

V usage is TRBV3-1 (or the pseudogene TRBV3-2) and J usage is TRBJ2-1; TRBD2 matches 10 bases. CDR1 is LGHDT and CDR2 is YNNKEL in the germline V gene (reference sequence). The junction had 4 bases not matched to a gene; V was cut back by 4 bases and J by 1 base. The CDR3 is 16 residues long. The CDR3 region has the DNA TGTGCCAGCAGCCCTAGCGGGAGAAGATCCTACAATGAGCAGTTCTTC. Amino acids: CASSPSGRRSYNEQFF.

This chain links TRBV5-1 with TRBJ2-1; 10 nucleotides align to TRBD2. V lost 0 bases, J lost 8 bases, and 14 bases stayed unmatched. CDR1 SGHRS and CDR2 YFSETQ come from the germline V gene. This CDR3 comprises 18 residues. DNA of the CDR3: TGCGCCAGCAGCTTGGGAATTGGCGCTAGCGGGAGTAGCCATGAGCAGTTCTTC. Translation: CASSLGIGASGSSHEQFF.

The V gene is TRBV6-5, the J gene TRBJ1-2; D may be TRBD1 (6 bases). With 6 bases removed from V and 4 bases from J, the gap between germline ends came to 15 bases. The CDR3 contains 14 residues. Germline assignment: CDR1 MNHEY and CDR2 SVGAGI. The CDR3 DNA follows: TGTGCCAGCAGACCGACCGGGACATCCTATGGCTACACCTTC. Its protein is CASRPTGTSYGYTF.

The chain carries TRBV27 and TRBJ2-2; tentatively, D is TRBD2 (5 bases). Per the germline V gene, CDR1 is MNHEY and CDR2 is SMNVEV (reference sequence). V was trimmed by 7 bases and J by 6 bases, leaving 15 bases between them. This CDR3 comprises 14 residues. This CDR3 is CASTRGGLAGELFF. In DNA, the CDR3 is TGTGCCAGCACCCGAGGAGGTTTAGCCGGGGAGCTGTTTTTT.